The sequence of this TCR beta chain was determined in a study of T cells in Graves' hyperthyroidism and ophthalmopathy. Study-wide results and limits: In the blood, most expanded thyroid clonotypes above 0.001 appeared as well.

Turning to this clonotype: Its target is not known.

Germline CDR1 and CDR2: DFQATT and SNEGSKA (reference sequence). V lost 3 bases to trimming and J lost 12 bases, with 14 bases between them. This CDR3 comprises 11 residues. The CDR3 regions of TCR beta were amplified from RNA transcripts. HTBI primers were the set used in a first-round RT-PCR of the TCR CDR3. TCRdb re-analysed the multiplex PCR reads in MiXCR, keeping a single row per CDR3 protein. This table has fewer than 250,000 distinct CDR3 sequences, around 25% appearing once. Each diagnosis drew on symptoms, thyroxine, TRAb, thyroid ultrasound and orbital computed tomography findings. The TCR comes from a woman aged 40 to 50 with Graves' ophthalmopathy. This chain connects TRBV20-1 to TRBJ1-1; D is unresolved. The sequencing input was blood. The CDR3: CSASSGFRSFF. The CDR3 bases are TGCAGTGCTAGTAGTGGATTTCGGTCTTTCTTT.